The clone carrying this TCR beta chain was seen more than once but under ten times. No antigen is known for it. The sorted-subset replicate PCRs were given roughly 190 ng DNA, which is tens of thousands of T cell genomes. Produced via immunoSEQ multiplex PCR; TCRdb's table is partial and in-frame only. The sample gives approximately 530,000 clones, approximately 95% of which show up once; nearly 0.065% is in the top ten. Germline V gives CDR1 SGHRS, CDR2 YFSETQ. This CDR3 contains 13 residues. The ends were cut back, 4 bases at V and 1 base at J, with 8 bases in the middle. This entry is derived from a study of shared clonotypes between healthy human individuals. Broader study findings: Genetic and exposure-history diversity was limited by the few donors. Relative to their counterparts shared across all four donors, non-shared clonotypes exhibited diminished generation probabilities.

This TCR derives from a woman aged 30 to 39 in good health. The chain carries TRBV5-1 and TRBJ1-1; D unclear. The specimen sequenced was naive CD4+ T cells sorted from blood. Subset of the sample: CD45RA+ positively selected. CDR3 DNA sequence: TGCGCCAGCAGCCGGACTCAGAACACTGAAGCTTTCTTT. Translation gives CASSRTQNTEAFF. The full variable domain, with the rest looked up from reference TRBV5-1 and TRBJ1-1, is KAGVTQTPRYLIKTRGQQVTLSCSPISGHRSVSWYQQTPGQGLQFLFEYFSETQRNKGNFPGRFSGRQFSNSRSEMNVSTLELGDSALYLCASSRTQNTEAFFGQGTRLTVV.